This T cell receptor (beta chain) appears in the sequencing data of a study of shared clonotypes between healthy human individuals. Using immunoSEQ multiplex PCR, the repertoire was profiled, and TCRdb retains in-frame clones only, with some absent. The table includes roughly 2,300,000 clones, roughly 92% detected once. The V gene lost 4 bases and the J gene lost 4 bases, with 14 bases spanning the gap. The CDR3 contains 13 residues. The germline V gene has CDR1 SQVTM and CDR2 ANQGSEA. Source material: naive CD4+ T cells from PBMCs. Subset described: CD45RA+ positively selected. The rearrangement links TRBV29-1 to TRBJ2-7, with D possibly being TRBD1 (5 bases). The clonotype comes from a man younger than 35 in good health. Some clones in this sample may be carry-over from other donors' samples. CDR3: CSVGGLLVYEQYF. The DNA for the CDR3 is TGCAGCGTTGGGGGCCTTCTGGTGTACGAGCAGTACTTC.